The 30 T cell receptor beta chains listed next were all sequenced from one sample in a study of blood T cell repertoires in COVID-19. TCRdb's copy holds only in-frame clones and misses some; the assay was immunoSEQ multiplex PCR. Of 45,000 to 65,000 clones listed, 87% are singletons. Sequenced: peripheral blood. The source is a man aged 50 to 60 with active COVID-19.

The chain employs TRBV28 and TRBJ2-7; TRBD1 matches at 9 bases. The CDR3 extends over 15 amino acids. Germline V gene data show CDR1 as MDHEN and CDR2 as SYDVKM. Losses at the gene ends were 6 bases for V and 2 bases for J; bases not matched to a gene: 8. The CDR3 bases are TGTGCCAGCAGGTCTCCGGGACAGGGAGCCTACGAGCAGTACTTC. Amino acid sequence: CASRSPGQGAYEQYF.

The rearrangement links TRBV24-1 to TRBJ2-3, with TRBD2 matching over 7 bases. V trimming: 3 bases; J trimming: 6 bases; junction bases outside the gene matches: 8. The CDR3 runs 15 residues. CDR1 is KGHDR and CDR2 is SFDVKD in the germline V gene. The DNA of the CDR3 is TGTGCCACCAGTGATCCCACTAGCGCGACCGATACGCAGTATTTT. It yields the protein CATSDPTSATDTQYF.

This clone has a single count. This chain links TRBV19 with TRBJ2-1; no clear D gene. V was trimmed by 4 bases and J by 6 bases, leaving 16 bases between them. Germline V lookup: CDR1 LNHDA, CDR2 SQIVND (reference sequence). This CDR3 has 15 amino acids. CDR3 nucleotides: TGTGCCAGTAGTAGTCTAAGGAGTCGACCCAATGAGCAGTTCTTC. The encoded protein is CASSSLRSRPNEQFF.

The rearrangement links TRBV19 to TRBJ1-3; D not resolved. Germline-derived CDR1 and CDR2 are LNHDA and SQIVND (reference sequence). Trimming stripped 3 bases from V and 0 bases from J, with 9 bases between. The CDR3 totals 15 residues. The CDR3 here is CASSIGDVSGNTIYF. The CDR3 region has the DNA TGTGCCAGTAGTATTGGAGACGTCTCTGGAAACACCATATATTTT. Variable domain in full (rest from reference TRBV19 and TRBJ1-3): DGGITQSPKYLFRKEGQNVTLSCEQNLNHDAMYWYRQDPGQGLRLIYYSQIVNDFQKGDIAEGYSVSREKKESFPLTVTSAQKNPTAFYLCASSIGDVSGNTIYFGEGSWLTVV.

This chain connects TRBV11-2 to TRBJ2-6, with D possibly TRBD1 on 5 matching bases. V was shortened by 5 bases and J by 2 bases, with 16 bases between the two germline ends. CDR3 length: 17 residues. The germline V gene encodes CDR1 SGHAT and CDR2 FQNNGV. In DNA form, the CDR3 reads TGTGCCAGCAGCCGAGAAAGCAGGGTAGCTGGGGCCAACGTCCTGACTTTC. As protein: CASSRESRVAGANVLTF.

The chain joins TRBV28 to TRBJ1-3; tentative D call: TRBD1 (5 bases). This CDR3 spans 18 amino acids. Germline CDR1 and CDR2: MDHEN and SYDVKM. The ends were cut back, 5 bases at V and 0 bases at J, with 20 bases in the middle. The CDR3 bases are TGTGCCAGCAGTCAATTTTCGGCCCAGGGAAGCTCTGGAAACACCATATATTTT. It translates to CASSQFSAQGSSGNTIYF.

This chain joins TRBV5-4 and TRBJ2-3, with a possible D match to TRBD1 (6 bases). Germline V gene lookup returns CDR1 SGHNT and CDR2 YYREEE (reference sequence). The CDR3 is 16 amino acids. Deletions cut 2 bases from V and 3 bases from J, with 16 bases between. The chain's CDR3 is CASSLGTWTATDTQYF. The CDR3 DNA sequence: TGTGCCAGCAGCTTAGGGACCTGGACAGCAACAGATACGCAGTATTTT. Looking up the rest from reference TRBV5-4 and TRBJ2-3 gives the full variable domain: ETGVTQSPTHLIKTRGQQVTLRCSSQSGHNTVSWYQQALGQGPQFIFQYYREEENGRGNFPPRFSGLQFPNYSSELNVNALELDDSALYLCASSLGTWTATDTQYFGPGTRLTVL.

The CDR3: CASSQRLGAGGARNTEAFF. CDR3 DNA sequence: TGTGCCAGCAGCCAAAGGTTGGGCGCGGGGGGAGCTCGGAACACTGAAGCTTTCTTT. The V and J genes are TRBV14 and TRBJ1-1; a possible D gene is TRBD1 (5 bases). Trimming stripped 2 bases from V and 1 base from J, with 23 bases between. The CDR3 totals 19 residues. Germline values: CDR1 SGHDN, CDR2 FVKESK.

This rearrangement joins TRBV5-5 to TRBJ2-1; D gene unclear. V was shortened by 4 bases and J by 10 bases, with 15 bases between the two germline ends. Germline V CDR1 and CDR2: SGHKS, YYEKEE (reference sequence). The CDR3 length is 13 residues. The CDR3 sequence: CASSPVVGAEQFF. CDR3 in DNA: TGTGCCAGCAGCCCCGTTGTGGGCGCGGAGCAGTTCTTC.

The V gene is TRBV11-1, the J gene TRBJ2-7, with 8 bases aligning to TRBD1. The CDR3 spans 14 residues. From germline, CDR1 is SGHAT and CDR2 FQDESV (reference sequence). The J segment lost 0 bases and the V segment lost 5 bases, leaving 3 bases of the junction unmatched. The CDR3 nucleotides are TGTGCCAGCAGCCCTCAGGGGGCCTCCTACGAGCAGTACTTC. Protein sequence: CASSPQGASYEQYF.

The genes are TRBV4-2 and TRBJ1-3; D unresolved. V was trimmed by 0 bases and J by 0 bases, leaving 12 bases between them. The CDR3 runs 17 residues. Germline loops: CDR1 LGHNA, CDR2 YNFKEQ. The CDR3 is CASSQDTRAHSGNTIYF. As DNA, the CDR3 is TGTGCCAGCAGCCAAGATACGCGGGCCCACTCTGGAAACACCATATATTTT.

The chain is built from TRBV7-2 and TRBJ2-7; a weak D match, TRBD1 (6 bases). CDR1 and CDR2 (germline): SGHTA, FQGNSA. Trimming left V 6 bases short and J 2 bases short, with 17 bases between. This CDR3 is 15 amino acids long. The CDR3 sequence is CASSRSPTGTYEQYF. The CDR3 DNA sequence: TGTGCCAGCAGTCGAAGCCCGACAGGAACCTACGAGCAGTACTTC.

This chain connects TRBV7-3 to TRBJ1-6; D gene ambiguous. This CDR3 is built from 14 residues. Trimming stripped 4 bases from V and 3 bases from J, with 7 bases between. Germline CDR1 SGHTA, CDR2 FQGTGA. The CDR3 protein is CASSSGIYNSPLHF. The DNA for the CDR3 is TGTGCCAGCAGCTCCGGGATCTATAATTCACCCCTCCACTTT.

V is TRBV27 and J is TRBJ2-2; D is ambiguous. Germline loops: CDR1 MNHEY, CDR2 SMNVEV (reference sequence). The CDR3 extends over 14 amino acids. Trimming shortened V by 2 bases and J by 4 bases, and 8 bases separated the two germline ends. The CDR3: CASSLRQATGELFF. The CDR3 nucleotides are TGTGCCAGCAGTTTAAGGCAGGCCACCGGGGAGCTGTTTTTT.

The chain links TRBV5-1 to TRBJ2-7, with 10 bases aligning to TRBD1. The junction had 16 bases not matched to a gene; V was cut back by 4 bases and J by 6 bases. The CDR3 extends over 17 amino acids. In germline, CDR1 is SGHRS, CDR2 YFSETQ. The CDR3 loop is CASSTGQGGDQSREQYF. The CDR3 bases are TGCGCCAGCAGCACCGGACAGGGGGGAGATCAGAGTCGCGAGCAGTACTTC.

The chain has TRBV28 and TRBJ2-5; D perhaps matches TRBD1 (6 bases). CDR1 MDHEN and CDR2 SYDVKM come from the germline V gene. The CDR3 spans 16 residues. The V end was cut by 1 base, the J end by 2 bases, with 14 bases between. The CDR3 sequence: CASSLLGTLYQETQYF. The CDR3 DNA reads TGTGCCAGCAGTTTATTAGGGACACTATATCAAGAGACCCAGTACTTC.

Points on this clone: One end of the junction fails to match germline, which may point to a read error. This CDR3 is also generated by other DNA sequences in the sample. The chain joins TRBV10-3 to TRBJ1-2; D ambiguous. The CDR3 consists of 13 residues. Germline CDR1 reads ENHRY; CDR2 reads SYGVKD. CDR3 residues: CAISESSGYGYTF. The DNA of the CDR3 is TGTGCCATCAGCGAGTCTTCGGGTTATGGCTACACCTTC.

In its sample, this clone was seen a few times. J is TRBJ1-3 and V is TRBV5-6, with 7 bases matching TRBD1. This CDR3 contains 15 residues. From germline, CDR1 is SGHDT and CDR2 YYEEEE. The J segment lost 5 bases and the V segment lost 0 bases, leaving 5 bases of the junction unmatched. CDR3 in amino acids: CASSLGRGLRNTIYF. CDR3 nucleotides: TGTGCCAGCAGCTTGGGTAGGGGGCTAAGAAACACCATATATTTT.

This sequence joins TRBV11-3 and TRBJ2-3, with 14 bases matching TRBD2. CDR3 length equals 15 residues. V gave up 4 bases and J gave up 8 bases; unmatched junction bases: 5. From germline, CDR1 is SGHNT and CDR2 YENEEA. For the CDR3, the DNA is TGTGCCAGCAGCTACGGGACTAGCGGGAGTGGTACGCAGTATTTT. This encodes CASSYGTSGSGTQYF.

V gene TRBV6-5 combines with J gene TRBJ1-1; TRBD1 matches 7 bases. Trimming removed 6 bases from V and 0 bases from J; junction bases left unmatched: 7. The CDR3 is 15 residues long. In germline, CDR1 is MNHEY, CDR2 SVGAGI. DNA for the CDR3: TGTGCCAGCAGACGGACAGGCCAGATGAACACTGAAGCTTTCTTT. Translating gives CASRRTGQMNTEAFF.

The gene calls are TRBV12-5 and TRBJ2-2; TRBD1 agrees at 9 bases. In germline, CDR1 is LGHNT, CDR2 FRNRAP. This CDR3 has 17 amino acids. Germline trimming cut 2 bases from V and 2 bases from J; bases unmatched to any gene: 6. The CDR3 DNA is TGTGCTAGTGGTTTGATAAGGACAGGGGAAAACACCGGGGAGCTGTTTTTT. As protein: CASGLIRTGENTGELFF.

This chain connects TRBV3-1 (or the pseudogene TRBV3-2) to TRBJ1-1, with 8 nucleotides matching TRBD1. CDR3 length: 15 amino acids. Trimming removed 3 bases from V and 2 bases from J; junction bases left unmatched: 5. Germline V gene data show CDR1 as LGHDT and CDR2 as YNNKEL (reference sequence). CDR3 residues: CASSHRRGPNTEAFF. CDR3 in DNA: TGTGCCAGCAGCCATCGCAGGGGGCCTAACACTGAAGCTTTCTTT.

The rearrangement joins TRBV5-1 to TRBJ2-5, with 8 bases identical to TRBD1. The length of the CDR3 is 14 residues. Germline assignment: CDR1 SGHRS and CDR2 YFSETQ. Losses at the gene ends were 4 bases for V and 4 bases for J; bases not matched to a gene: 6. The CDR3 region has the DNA TGCGCCAGCAGCATAGGGACAGGTCCAGAGACCCAGTACTTC. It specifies CASSIGTGPETQYF.

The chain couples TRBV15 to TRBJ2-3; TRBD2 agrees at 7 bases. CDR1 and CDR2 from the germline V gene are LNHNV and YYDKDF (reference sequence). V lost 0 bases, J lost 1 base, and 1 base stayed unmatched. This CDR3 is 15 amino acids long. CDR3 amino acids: CATSRDTSGTDTQYF. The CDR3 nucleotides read TGTGCCACCAGCAGAGACACTAGCGGCACAGATACGCAGTATTTT.

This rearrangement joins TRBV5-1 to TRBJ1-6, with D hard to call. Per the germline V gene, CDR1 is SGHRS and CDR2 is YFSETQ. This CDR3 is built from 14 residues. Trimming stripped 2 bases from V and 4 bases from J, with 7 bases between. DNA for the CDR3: TGCGCCAGCAGCTTTGACACGTATAATTCACCCCTCCACTTT. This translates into CASSFDTYNSPLHF.

The CDR3 here is CASSEFRGRETQYF. The CDR3 DNA reads TGTGCCAGCAGTGAATTCCGGGGGAGGGAGACCCAGTACTTC. V and J are TRBV25-1 and TRBJ2-5, with D perhaps matching TRBD2 (6 bases). The CDR3 runs 14 residues. Trimming shortened V by 1 base and J by 5 bases, and 11 bases separated the two germline ends. CDR1 and CDR2 from the germline V gene are MGHDK and SYGVNS.

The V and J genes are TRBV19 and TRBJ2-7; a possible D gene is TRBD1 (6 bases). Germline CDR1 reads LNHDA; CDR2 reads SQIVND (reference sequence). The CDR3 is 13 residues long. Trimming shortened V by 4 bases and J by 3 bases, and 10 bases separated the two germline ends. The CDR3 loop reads CASSTGTRYEQYF. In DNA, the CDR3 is TGTGCCAGTAGTACCGGGACACGCTACGAGCAGTACTTC.

DNA of the CDR3: TGTGCCAGCAGCTTGTCCCTCCCGGGCGGGAGGTACACAGATACGCAGTATTTT. Its protein is CASSLSLPGGRYTDTQYF. The chain couples TRBV7-2 to TRBJ2-3; 8 bases align to TRBD2. The J segment lost 2 bases and the V segment lost 3 bases, leaving 13 bases of the junction unmatched. Germline CDR1 SGHTA, CDR2 FQGNSA. This CDR3 region has 18 residues.

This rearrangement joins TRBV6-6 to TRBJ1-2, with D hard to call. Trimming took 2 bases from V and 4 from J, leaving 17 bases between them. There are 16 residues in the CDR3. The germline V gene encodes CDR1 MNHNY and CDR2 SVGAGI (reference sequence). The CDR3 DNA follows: TGTGCCAGCAGTTACAATGCTGGCGGGAAATCCTATGGCTACACCTTC. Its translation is CASSYNAGGKSYGYTF.

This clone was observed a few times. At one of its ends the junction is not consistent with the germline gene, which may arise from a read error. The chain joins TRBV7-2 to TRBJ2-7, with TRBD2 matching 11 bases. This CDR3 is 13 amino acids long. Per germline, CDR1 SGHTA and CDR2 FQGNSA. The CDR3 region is CASSPLAGALQRF. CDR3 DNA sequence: TGTGCCAGCAGCCCACTAGCGGGGGCCCTCCAGCGCTTC.